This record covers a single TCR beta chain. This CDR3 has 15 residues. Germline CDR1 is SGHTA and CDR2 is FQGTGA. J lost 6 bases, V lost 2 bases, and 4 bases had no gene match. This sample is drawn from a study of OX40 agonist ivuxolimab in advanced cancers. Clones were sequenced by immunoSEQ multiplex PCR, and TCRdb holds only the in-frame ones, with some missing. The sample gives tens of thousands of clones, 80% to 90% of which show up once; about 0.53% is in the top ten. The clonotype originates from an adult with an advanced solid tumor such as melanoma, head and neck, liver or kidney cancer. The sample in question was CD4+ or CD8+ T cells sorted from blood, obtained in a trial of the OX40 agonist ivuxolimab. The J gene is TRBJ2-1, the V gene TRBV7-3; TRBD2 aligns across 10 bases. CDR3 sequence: CASSLLAGGSNEQFF. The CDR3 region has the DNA TGTGCCAGCAGCTTATTAGCGGGAGGTTCCAATGAGCAGTTCTTC.